The TCR beta chain described here comes from a study of cytomegalovirus exposure and HLA in healthy donors. Findings and caveats of the study: Later, TCR association rates were found to vary by HLA locus, highest for DRB1 and lowest for HLA-C. The investigators catalogued 150 to 200 TCR beta chains as cytomegalovirus-associated. Common viral pathogens (according to a later analysis) appeared linked to several of the most significant clusters.

Trimming left V 2 bases short and J 2 bases short, with 28 bases between. Per the germline V gene, CDR1 is LGHNA and CDR2 is YSLEER. The CDR3 runs 20 residues. Comments on this clone: What it binds is unknown.

Vbeta (60) and Jbeta (13) primers were used in the PCR. Libraries were prepared by immunoSEQ multiplex PCR; TCRdb keeps only in-frame clonotypes and omits some of them. The repertoire consists of about 85,000 clones, with 50% to 75% occurring once and the leading ten covering 3% to 5%. The clonotype was recovered from a man aged 30 to 45 in good health and CMV-seronegative. Sample: PBMCs. The J gene is TRBJ2-7, the V gene TRBV4-3, with D possibly matching TRBD2 (6 bases). CDR3 in DNA: TGCGCCAGCAGCCAACCGAAGCCGATTTCCTTTAGTAGCGGACCCTACGAGCAGTACTTC. Its protein product is CASSQPKPISFSSGPYEQYF.